A single sample gave rise to the 20 T cell receptor beta chains below, sequenced in a study of shared clonotypes between healthy human individuals. The assay was immunoSEQ multiplex PCR, and TCRdb's table has in-frame clones only and misses some. The sample gives about half a million clones, about 85% of which show up once; 12% is in the top ten. The sample comprised PBMCs. Every receptor here comes from a woman between 40 and 50 years old in good health. Some clones in this sample may be carry-over from other donors' samples.

Comment on this clone: Lacking the conserved final phenylalanine or tryptophan, this CDR3 likely reflects a read error. This rearrangement joins TRBV27 to TRBJ1-5; TRBD1 is a possible D gene (5 bases). Germline-derived CDR1 and CDR2 are MNHEY and SMNVEV (reference sequence). Deletions cut 3 bases from V and 7 bases from J, with 10 bases between. The CDR3 runs to 13 residues. DNA for the CDR3: TGTGCCAGCAGTTTTTGGGGGGGGCAGCCCCAGCATTCT. Residues: CASSFWGGQPQHS.

The V call is TRBV10-3, the J call TRBJ2-4; 9 positions match TRBD1. CDR3 size: 17 residues. V lost 0 bases, J lost 6 bases, and 9 bases stayed unmatched. Germline CDR1 reads ENHRY; CDR2 reads SYGVKD. The CDR3: CAISESRGQGLRNIQYF. In DNA, the CDR3 is TGTGCCATCAGTGAGTCCCGGGGACAGGGACTGAGAAACATTCAGTACTTC.

The chain employs TRBV18 and TRBJ1-1, with D perhaps matching TRBD1 (6 bases). CDR1 is KGHSH, CDR2 LQKENI, per germline. The CDR3 runs to 12 residues. V gave up 8 bases and J gave up 3 bases, with 10 bases separating them. The CDR3 region is CASTPGDTEAFF. The CDR3 nucleotides read TGTGCCAGCACTCCAGGGGACACTGAAGCTTTCTTT. The full variable domain, completed using reference TRBV18 and TRBJ1-1, is NAGVMQNPRHLVRRRGQEARLRCSPMKGHSHVYWYRQLPEEGLKFMVYLQKENIIDESGMPKERFSAEFPKEGPSILRIQQVVRGDSAAYFCASTPGDTEAFFGQGTRLTVV.

The rearrangement links TRBV7-2 to TRBJ2-5, with D perhaps matching TRBD2 (6 bases). CDR3 length equals 15 residues. Trimming pared 4 bases from V and 4 bases from J, leaving 16 bases between. CDR1 and CDR2 from the germline V gene are SGHTA and FQGNSA. The CDR3 coding sequence is TGTGCCAGCAGCTCTAGCGTGGGGCGGGGAGAGACCCAGTACTTC. It specifies CASSSSVGRGETQYF.

The chain employs TRBV5-1 and TRBJ1-5; D possibly corresponds to TRBD1 (6 bases). This CDR3 is built from 14 residues. Trimming left V 3 bases short and J 5 bases short, with 12 bases between. Germline values: CDR1 SGHRS, CDR2 YFSETQ. The CDR3 nucleotides read TGCGCCAGCAGCTCCGGGACACCTGATCAGCCCCAGCATTTT. It translates to CASSSGTPDQPQHF.

Regarding this clone: This is likely an artifact of a read error, given a far larger clone one base away. This sequence joins TRBV6-1 and TRBJ1-5; D is uncertain. This CDR3 spans 13 amino acids. Looked up from germline, CDR1 is MNHNS and CDR2 is SASEGT. The CDR3 loop is CASRSNSNQLQHF. The CDR3 DNA sequence: TGTGCCAGCAGGAGCAATAGCAATCAGCTCCAGCATTTT.

About this clone itself: A read error is the likely source, as a far larger clone sits one nucleotide away. The DNA of the CDR3 is TGTGCCAGCAGTTTATTGACAGACTCTGGGGTCAACGTCCTGACTTTC. Translation: CASSLLTDSGVNVLTF. The chain has TRBV28 and TRBJ2-6; D is perhaps TRBD1 (5 bases). The length of the CDR3 is 16 residues. Germline V CDR1 and CDR2: MDHEN, SYDVKM.

This sequence joins TRBV28 and TRBJ2-7, with D possibly TRBD1 on 6 matching bases. Germline assignment: CDR1 MDHEN and CDR2 SYDVKM. With 5 bases removed from V and 5 bases from J, the gap between germline ends came to 13 bases. This CDR3 has 13 residues. The CDR3 sequence is CASSPSRGHEQYF. As DNA, the CDR3 is TGTGCCAGCAGTCCAAGCAGGGGCCACGAGCAGTACTTC.

The rearrangement joins TRBV7-5 to TRBJ2-3; the DNA was not compared with TRBD2, the D call given in the table. TRBV7-5 is flagged as a pseudogene. This CDR3 region has 16 residues. The chain's CDR3 is CARSILAGGYTDTQYF. The DNA for the CDR3 is TGTGCCAGAAGCATACTAGCGGGAGGGTACACAGATACGCAGTATTTT.

The chain has TRBV7-8 and TRBJ1-2; 7 nucleotides line up with TRBD1. Germline assignment: CDR1 SGHVS and CDR2 FQNEAQ. The CDR3 is 13 amino acids. The V segment lost 5 bases and the J segment 2 bases; nucleotides outside the gene matches: 2. The CDR3 DNA follows: TGTGCCAGCAGCAAGGACAGGAACTATGGCTACACCTTC. This gives the protein CASSKDRNYGYTF.

This chain links TRBV9 with TRBJ2-5; 14 bases map to TRBD2. Germline V gene lookup returns CDR1 SGDLS and CDR2 YYNGEE. Trimming at V came to 7 bases and at J to 4 bases, leaving 15 bases not matched to a gene. There are 18 residues in the CDR3. CDR3 protein: CASSKRSGTSGSGETQYF. The CDR3 DNA reads as TGTGCCAGCTCGAAGCGCTCCGGGACTAGCGGGAGCGGAGAGACCCAGTACTTC.

The chain carries TRBV30 and TRBJ2-2, with D possibly matching TRBD2 (7 bases). Germline V gene lookup returns CDR1 GTSNPN and CDR2 SVGIG (reference sequence). The CDR3 extends over 16 amino acids. The ends were cut back, 3 bases at V and 1 base at J, with 15 bases in the middle. The CDR3 here is CAWSPTGRGNTGELFF. The CDR3 DNA follows: TGTGCCTGGAGCCCTACAGGGAGGGGGAACACCGGGGAGCTGTTTTTT.

This clone has more than one count but fewer than ten. The CDR3 region is CASSSGTITYNEQFF. The CDR3 DNA reads TGTGCCAGCAGCAGCGGGACGATTACCTACAATGAGCAGTTCTTC. This chain links TRBV9 with TRBJ2-1; TRBD2 aligns across 7 bases. Germline loops: CDR1 SGDLS, CDR2 YYNGEE. The V segment lost 4 bases and the J segment 2 bases; nucleotides outside the gene matches: 6. This CDR3 is built from 15 residues. The full variable domain, with the rest looked up from reference TRBV9 and TRBJ2-1, is DSGVTQTPKHLITATGQRVTLRCSPRSGDLSVYWYQQSLDQGLQFLIQYYNGEERAKGNILERFSAQQFPDLHSELNLSSLELGDSALYFCASSSGTITYNEQFFGPGTRLTVL.

The genes are TRBV11-3 and TRBJ2-5; 10 bases agree with TRBD2. The CDR3 sequence is 15 residues long. The germline V gene has CDR1 SGHNT and CDR2 YENEEA. Losses at the gene ends were 4 bases for V and 4 bases for J; bases not matched to a gene: 6. The CDR3 sequence is CASSSGTSVRETQYF. DNA of the CDR3: TGTGCCAGCAGCTCCGGGACTAGCGTTCGAGAGACCCAGTACTTC.

CDR3 loop: CASTGAANTYEQYF. CDR3 nucleotides: TGTGCCAGCACAGGGGCTGCGAATACCTACGAGCAGTACTTC. The chain links TRBV18 to TRBJ2-7, with 7 bases that match TRBD1. The CDR3 is made up of 14 amino acids. Trimming removed 8 bases from V and 2 bases from J; junction bases left unmatched: 9. The germline V gene has CDR1 KGHSH and CDR2 LQKENI.

The genes are TRBV9 and TRBJ2-7, with TRBD1 identical over 7 bases. CDR3 length: 14 residues. Germline V CDR1 and CDR2: SGDLS, YYNGEE. The V and J ends lost 5 bases and 0 bases, in that order; junction bases with no gene match: 5. CDR3 loop: CASSAQGTSYEQYF. The CDR3 DNA is TGTGCCAGCAGTGCACAGGGGACCTCCTACGAGCAGTACTTC. Supplemented by reference TRBV9 and TRBJ2-7, the full variable domain reads DSGVTQTPKHLITATGQRVTLRCSPRSGDLSVYWYQQSLDQGLQFLIQYYNGEERAKGNILERFSAQQFPDLHSELNLSSLELGDSALYFCASSAQGTSYEQYFGPGTRLTVT.

This clone was seen only once. The chain employs TRBV13 and TRBJ2-3; 9 bases are a match to TRBD2. The germline CDR1 and CDR2 sequences are PRHDT and FYEKMQ (reference sequence). The CDR3 covers 17 residues. The V gene end was trimmed by 1 base and the J gene end by 4 bases; junction bases not matched to a gene: 9. The CDR3 DNA reads TGTGCCAGCAGCTTAGACGGCGGGAGGGCCTTGCCAGATACGCAGTATTTT. This translates into CASSLDGGRALPDTQYF.

V and J are TRBV15 and TRBJ1-5; 10 nucleotides align to TRBD1. This CDR3 comprises 16 residues. With 3 bases clipped from V and 4 bases from J, the junction kept 6 bases outside the gene matches. CDR1 LNHNV and CDR2 YYDKDF come from the germline V gene (reference sequence). CDR3 nucleotide sequence: TGTGCCACCAGCAGGGGGGACAGGGGAGGGAATCAGCCCCAGCATTTT. It translates to CATSRGDRGGNQPQHF.

The chain has TRBV7-2 and TRBJ2-3; a possible D gene is TRBD1 (5 bases). Germline CDR1 reads SGHTA; CDR2 reads FQGNSA. The CDR3 is made up of 15 amino acids. The germline V and J ends were trimmed by 5 bases and 6 bases, with 18 bases remaining between them. DNA of the CDR3: TGTGCCAGCAGCCCTCAGGGCGGCCCCACGGATACGCAGTATTTT. Protein sequence: CASSPQGGPTDTQYF.

The chain's CDR3 is CASSVEGGGTDTQYF. Written as DNA, the CDR3 is TGTGCCAGCAGCGTAGAGGGGGGAGGAACAGATACGCAGTATTTT. The chain couples TRBV9 to TRBJ2-3; the D call may be TRBD1 or TRBD2 (6 bases each). The CDR3 totals 15 residues. Germline CDR1 and CDR2: SGDLS and YYNGEE. Between the trimmed V and J ends, which lost 0 bases and 3 bases, there was a span of 11 bases.